This passage covers 5 T cell receptor beta chains from one sample sequenced in a study of cytomegalovirus exposure and HLA in healthy donors. Some clones are missing from TCRdb's copy, which holds only in-frame ones; the method was immunoSEQ multiplex PCR. Of under 200,000 clones listed, about 95% were seen once; the top ten hold around 0.9%. Sequencing was performed on PBMCs. The receptors were sampled from a woman between 18 and 30 years old in good health and CMV-seronegative.

V gene TRBV5-4 combines with J gene TRBJ2-7; 12 nucleotides agree with TRBD1. Germline trimming cut 7 bases from V and 0 bases from J; bases unmatched to any gene: 11. The CDR3 covers 17 residues. Germline CDR1 is SGHNT and CDR2 is YYREEE (reference sequence). CDR3 sequence: CASLRGQGAMSSYEQYF. CDR3 bases: TGTGCCAGCCTTCGGGGACAGGGGGCAATGAGCTCCTACGAGCAGTACTTC.

About this clone: The same CDR3 arises from other DNA sequences in this sample as well. J is TRBJ1-2 and V is TRBV5-4; TRBD1 agrees at 9 bases. The germline V gene has CDR1 SGHNT and CDR2 YYREEE (reference sequence). The CDR3 extends over 12 amino acids. V was pared by 3 bases and J by 8 bases, with 2 bases of the junction left unmatched. The CDR3 nucleotides read TGTGCCAGCAGCTGGACAGGGGAAGGCTACACCTTC. It translates to CASSWTGEGYTF.

This clone has more than one count but fewer than ten. The chain uses TRBV5-4 and TRBJ2-7; 14 positions match TRBD2. The CDR3 is 16 amino acids. V was clipped by 5 bases and J by 5 bases; unmatched bases: 9. Germline V gene sequence: CDR1 SGHNT, CDR2 YYREEE (reference sequence). Written as DNA, the CDR3 is TGTGCCAGCAGTACCGGACTAGCGGGGGGACTCGACGAGCAGTACTTC. It codes for CASSTGLAGGLDEQYF.

The CDR3 sequence is CASSPDEGERAGELFF. CDR3 nucleotide sequence: TGTGCCAGCAGCCCCGACGAGGGGGAACGAGCCGGGGAGCTGTTTTTT. This chain links TRBV7-9 with TRBJ2-2, with D possibly matching TRBD1 (6 bases). The CDR3 has 16 residues. Germline-derived CDR1 and CDR2 are SEHNR and FQNEAQ (reference sequence). V was cut by 5 bases and J by 6 bases, with 19 bases left in between.

The gene calls are TRBV11-2 and TRBJ2-2; a possible D gene is TRBD1 (6 bases). CDR1 is SGHAT and CDR2 is FQNNGV in the germline V gene. The CDR3 totals 15 residues. Deletions cut 5 bases from V and 6 bases from J, with 16 bases between. CDR3 in DNA: TGTGCCAGCAGCGCGCAACAGGGATGGTCCGGGGAGCTGTTTTTT. As protein: CASSAQQGWSGELFF. Based on the CDR3 plus reference TRBV11-2 and TRBJ2-2, the full variable domain is EAGVAQSPRYKIIEKRQSVAFWCNPISGHATLYWYQQILGQGPKLLIQFQNNGVVDDSQLPKDRFSAERLKGVDSTLKIQPAKLEDSAVYLCASSAQQGWSGELFFGEGSRLTVL.